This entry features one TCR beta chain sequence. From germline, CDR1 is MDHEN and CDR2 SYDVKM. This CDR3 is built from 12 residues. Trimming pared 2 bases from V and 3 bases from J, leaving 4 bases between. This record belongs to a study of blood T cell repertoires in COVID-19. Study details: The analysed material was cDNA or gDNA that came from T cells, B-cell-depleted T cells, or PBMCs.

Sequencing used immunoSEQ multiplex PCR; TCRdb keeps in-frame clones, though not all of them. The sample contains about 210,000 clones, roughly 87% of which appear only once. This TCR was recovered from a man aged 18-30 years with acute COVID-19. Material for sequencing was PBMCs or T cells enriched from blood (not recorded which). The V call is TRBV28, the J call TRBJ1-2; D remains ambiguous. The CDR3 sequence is CASSLRDYGYTF. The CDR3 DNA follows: TGTGCCAGCAGTTTACGCGACTATGGCTACACCTTC.